This T cell receptor beta chain appears in the sequencing data of a study of blood T cell repertoires in COVID-19. Study overall: Sources were T cells, B-cell-depleted T cells, or PBMCs; the material itself was cDNA or gDNA.

Trimming stripped 7 bases from V and 0 bases from J, with 9 bases between. The CDR3 consists of 14 residues. Germline CDR1 WSHSY, CDR2 SAAADI. Method: immunoSEQ multiplex PCR; TCRdb's copy keeps in-frame clones and lacks some. The sample lists 110,000 or so clones, roughly 80% occurring once. This rearrangement joins TRBV10-2 to TRBJ2-2; D is ambiguous. This clonotype was sampled from a man aged 50 to 60 with acute or convalescent COVID-19. Sequences were obtained from peripheral blood. In DNA form, the CDR3 reads TGCGCCAGCATCTCCCAGACGAACACCGGGGAGCTGTTTTTT. Encoded protein: CASISQTNTGELFF.